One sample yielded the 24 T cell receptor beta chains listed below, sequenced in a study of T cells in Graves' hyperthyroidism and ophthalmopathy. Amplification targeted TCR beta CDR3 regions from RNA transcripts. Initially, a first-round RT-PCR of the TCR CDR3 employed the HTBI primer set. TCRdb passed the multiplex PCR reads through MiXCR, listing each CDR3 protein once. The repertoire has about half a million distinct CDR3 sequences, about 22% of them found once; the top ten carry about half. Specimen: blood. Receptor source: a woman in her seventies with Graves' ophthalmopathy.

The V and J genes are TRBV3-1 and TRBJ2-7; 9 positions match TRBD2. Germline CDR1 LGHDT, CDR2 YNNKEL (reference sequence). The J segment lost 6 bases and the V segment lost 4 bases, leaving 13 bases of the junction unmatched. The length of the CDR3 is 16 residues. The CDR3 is CASSRLVGGRVSEQYF. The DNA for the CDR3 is TGTGCCAGCAGCCGGTTGGTTGGCGGGAGGGTTTCCGAGCAGTACTTC.

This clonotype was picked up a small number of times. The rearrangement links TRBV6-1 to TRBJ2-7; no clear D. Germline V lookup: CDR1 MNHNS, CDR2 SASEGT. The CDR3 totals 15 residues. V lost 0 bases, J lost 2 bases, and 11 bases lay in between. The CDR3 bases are TGTGCCAGCAGTGAAGCCTCCCCTCAGCCCTACGAGCAGTACTTC. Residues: CASSEASPQPYEQYF.

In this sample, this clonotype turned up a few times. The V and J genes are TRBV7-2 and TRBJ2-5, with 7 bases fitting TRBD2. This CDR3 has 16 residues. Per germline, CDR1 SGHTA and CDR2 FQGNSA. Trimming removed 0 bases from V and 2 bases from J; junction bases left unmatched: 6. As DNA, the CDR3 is TGTGCCAGCAGCTTAGCGCGTGCTAGCGGACAAGAGACCCAGTACTTC. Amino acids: CASSLARASGQETQYF.

This chain's CDR3 is CASSFSESSGNTIYF. The CDR3 DNA sequence: TGTGCCAGCAGCTTTAGCGAAAGCTCTGGAAACACCATATATTTT. The V gene is TRBV7-8, the J gene TRBJ1-3, with D hard to call. The CDR3 runs 15 residues. Trimming cost V 3 bases and J 0 bases, with 9 bases left between them. Germline lookup yields CDR1 SGHVS and CDR2 FQNEAQ.

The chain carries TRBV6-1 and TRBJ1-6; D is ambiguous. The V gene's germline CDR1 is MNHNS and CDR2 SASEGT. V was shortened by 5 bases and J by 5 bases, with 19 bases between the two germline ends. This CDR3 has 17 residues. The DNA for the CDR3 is TGTGCCAGCAGTTATGCCCCTCCCCCACGGGATAATTCACCCCTCCACTTT. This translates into CASSYAPPPRDNSPLHF.

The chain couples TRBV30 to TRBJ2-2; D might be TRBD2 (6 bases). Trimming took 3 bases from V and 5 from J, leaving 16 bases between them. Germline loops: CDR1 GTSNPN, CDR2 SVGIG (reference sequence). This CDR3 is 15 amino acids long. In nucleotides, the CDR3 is TGTGCCTGGAGCCTCTTGGGGAGGCGTACCGGGGAGCTGTTTTTT. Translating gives CAWSLLGRRTGELFF.

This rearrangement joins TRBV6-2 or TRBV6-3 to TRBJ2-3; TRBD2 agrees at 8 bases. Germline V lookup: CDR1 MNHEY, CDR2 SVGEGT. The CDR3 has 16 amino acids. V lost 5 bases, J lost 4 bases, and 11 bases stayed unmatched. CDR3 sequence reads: CASSRNSGIRADTQYF. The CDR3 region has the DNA TGTGCCAGCAGTCGAAATAGCGGGATACGGGCAGATACGCAGTATTTT.

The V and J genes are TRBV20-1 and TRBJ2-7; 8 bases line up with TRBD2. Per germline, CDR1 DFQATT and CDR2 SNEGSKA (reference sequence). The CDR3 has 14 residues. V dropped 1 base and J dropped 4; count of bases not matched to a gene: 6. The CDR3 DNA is TGCAGTGCTAGAGTGTTAGCGGGAACGTACGAGCAGTACTTC. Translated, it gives CSARVLAGTYEQYF.

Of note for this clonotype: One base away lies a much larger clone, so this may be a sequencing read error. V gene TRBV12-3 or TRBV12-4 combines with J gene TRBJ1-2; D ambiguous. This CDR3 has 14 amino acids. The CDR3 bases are TGTGCCAACAGTCCCTCCGGCGCTAACTATGGCTACACCTTC. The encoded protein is CANSPSGANYGYTF.

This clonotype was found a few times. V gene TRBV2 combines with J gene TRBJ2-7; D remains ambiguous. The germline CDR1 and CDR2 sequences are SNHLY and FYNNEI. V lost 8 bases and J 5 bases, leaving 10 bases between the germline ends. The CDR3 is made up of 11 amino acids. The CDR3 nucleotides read TGTGCCAGCCAAAGAGAGCACGAGCAGTACTTC. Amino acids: CASQREHEQYF.

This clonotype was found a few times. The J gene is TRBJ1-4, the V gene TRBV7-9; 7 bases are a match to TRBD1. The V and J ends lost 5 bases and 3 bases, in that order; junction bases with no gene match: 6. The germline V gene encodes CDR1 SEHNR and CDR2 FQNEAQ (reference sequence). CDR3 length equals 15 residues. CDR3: CASSPGQGANEKLFF. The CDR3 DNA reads TGTGCCAGCAGCCCTGGGCAGGGGGCTAATGAAAAACTGTTTTTT.

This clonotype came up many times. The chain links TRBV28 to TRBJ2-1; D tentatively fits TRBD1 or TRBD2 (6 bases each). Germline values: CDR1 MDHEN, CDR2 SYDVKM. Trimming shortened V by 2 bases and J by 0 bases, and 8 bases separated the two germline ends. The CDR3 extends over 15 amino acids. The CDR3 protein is CASSLGGPSYNEQFF. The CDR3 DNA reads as TGTGCCAGCAGTTTAGGGGGGCCCTCCTACAATGAGCAGTTCTTC.

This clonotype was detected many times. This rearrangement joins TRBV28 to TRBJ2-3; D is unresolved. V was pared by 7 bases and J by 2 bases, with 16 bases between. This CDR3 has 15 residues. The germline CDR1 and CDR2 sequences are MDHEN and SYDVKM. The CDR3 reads CASTRLRTPTDTQYF. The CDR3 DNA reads TGTGCCAGCACCCGACTCAGGACCCCCACAGATACGCAGTATTTT. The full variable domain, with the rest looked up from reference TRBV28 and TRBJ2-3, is DVKVTQSSRYLVKRTGEKVFLECVQDMDHENMFWYRQDPGLGLRLIYFSYDVKMKEKGDIPEGYSVSREKKERFSLILESASTNQTSMYLCASTRLRTPTDTQYFGPGTRLTVL.

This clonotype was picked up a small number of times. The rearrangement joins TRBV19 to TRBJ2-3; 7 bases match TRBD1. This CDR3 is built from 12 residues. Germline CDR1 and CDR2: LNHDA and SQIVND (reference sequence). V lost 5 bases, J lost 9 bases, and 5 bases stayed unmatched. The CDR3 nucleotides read TGTGCCAGTAGTCCGGACAGGAGGACGCAGTATTTT. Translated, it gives CASSPDRRTQYF.

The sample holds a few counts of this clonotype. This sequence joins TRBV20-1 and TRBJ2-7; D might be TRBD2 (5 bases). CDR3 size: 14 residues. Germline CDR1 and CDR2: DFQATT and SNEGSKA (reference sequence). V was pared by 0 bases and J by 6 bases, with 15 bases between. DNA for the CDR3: TGCAGTGCTAGAGAGGCTAGCCGCCCCTTCGAGCAGTACTTC. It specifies CSAREASRPFEQYF.

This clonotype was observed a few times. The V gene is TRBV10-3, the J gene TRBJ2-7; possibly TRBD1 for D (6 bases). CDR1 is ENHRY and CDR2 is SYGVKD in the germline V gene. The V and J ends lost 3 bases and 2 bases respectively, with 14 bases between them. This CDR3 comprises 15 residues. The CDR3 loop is CAISDRGTDPYEQYF. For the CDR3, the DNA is TGTGCCATCAGTGATAGGGGGACGGATCCCTACGAGCAGTACTTC.

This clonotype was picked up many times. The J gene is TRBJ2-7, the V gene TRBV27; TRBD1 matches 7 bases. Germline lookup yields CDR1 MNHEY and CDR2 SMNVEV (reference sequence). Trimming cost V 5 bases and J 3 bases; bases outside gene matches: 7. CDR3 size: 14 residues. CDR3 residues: CASSPTRQGYEQYF. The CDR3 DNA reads TGTGCCAGCAGTCCCACCCGACAGGGCTACGAGCAGTACTTC.

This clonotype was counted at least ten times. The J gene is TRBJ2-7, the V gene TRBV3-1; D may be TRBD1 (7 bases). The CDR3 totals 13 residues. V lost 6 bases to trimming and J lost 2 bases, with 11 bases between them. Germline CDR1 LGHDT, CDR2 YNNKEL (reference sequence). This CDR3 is CASSPGGTYEQYF. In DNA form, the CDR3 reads TGTGCCAGCAGTCCAGGGGGGACCTACGAGCAGTACTTC.

The CDR3 loop reads CASSLSGAGPHEQYF. In DNA, the CDR3 is TGTGCCAGCAGTTTATCCGGAGCCGGGCCTCACGAGCAGTACTTC. The chain employs TRBV27 and TRBJ2-7; D gene ambiguous. V shed 0 bases and J shed 5 bases, with 14 bases lying between them. The CDR3 is made up of 15 amino acids. From germline, CDR1 is MNHEY and CDR2 SMNVEV (reference sequence).

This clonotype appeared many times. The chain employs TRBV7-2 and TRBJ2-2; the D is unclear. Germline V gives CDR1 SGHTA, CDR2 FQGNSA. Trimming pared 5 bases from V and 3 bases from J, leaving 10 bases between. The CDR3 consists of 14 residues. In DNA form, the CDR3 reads TGTGCCAGCAGCCGTCCACTCTACACCGGGGAGCTGTTTTTT. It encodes CASSRPLYTGELFF.

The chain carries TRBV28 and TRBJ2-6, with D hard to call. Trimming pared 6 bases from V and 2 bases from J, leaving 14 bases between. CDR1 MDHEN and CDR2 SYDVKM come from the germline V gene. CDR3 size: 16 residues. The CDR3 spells CASRGFPLAGANVLTF. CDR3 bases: TGTGCCAGCAGGGGGTTCCCTTTGGCTGGGGCCAACGTCCTGACTTTC.

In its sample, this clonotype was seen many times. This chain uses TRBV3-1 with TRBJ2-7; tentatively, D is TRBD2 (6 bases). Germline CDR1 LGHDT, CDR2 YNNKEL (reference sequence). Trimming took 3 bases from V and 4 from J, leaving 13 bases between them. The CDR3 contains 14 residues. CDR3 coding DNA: TGTGCCAGCAGCCACCTCGGAGGGCCTTACGAGCAGTACTTC. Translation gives CASSHLGGPYEQYF.

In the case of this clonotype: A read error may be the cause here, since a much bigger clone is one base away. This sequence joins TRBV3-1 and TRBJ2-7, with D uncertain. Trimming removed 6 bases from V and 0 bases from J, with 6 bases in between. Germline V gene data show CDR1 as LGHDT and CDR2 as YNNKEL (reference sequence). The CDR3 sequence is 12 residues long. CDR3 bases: TGTGCCAGCAGTTACTACTCCTACGAGCAGTACTTC. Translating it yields CASSYYSYEQYF.

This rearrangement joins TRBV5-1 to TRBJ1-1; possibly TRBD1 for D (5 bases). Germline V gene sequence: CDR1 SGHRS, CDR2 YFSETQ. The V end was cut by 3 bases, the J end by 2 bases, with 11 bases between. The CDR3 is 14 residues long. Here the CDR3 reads CASSWGPANTEAFF. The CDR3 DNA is TGCGCCAGCAGCTGGGGACCGGCAAACACTGAAGCTTTCTTT.